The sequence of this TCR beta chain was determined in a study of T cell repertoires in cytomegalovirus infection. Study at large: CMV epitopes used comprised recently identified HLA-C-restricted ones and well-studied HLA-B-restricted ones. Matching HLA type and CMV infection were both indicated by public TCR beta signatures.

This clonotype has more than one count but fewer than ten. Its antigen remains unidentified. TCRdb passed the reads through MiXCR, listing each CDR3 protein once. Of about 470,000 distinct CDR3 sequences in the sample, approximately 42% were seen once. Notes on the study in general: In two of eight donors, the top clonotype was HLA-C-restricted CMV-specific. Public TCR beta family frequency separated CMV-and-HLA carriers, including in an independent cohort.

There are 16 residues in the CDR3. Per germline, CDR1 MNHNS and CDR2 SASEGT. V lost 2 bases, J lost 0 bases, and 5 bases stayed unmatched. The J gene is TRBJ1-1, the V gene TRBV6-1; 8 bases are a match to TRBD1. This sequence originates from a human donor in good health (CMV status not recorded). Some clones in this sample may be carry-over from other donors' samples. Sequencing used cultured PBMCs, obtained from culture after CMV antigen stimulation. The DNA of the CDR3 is TGTGCCAGCAGTGAATGGCAGGGGGCGGTGAACACTGAAGCTTTCTTT. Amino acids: CASSEWQGAVNTEAFF.